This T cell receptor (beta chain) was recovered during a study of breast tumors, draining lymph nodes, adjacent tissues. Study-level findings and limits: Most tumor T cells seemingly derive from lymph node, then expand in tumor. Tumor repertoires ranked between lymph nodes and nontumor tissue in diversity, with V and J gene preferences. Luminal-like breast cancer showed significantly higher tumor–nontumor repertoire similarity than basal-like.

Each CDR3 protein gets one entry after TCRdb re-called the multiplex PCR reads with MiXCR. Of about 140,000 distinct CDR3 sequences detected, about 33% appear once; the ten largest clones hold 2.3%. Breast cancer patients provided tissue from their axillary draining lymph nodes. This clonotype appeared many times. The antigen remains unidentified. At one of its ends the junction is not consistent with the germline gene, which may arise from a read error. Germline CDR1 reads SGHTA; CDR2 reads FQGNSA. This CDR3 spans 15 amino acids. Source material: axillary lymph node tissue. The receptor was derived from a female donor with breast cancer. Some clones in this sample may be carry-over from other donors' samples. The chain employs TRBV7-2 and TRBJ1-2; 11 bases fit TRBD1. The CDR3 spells CASSYRTGGAYGYPF. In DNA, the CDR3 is TGTGCCAGCAGCTACCGGACAGGGGGCGCCTATGGCTACCCCTTC.